These T cell receptor beta chains were read from a single sample in a study of cytomegalovirus exposure and HLA in healthy donors. Method: immunoSEQ multiplex PCR; TCRdb's copy keeps in-frame clones and lacks some. The data hold 150,000 or so clones, with roughly 70% observed a single time. The source material was PBMCs. These receptors were collected from a girl aged 10 to 17 in good health and CMV-seronegative. Both conserved end residues are trimmed from each CDR3. Each record gives: clone size, V gene, J gene, D gene, CDR3 protein. The D gene is left open where the match is weak. Some rows have no size entry. The others give once, few or many, or a class for an expanded clone.

clone_size: -; v_call: TRBV6-6; j_call: TRBJ1-6; d_call: TRBD1; cdr3_aa: ASGTGNNSPLH
clone_size: -; v_call: TRBV5-1; j_call: TRBJ1-4; d_call: TRBD1; cdr3_aa: ASSSIGTGSREKLF
clone_size: -; v_call: TRBV15; j_call: TRBJ1-6; d_call: -; cdr3_aa: ATSPRGGSPLH
clone_size: -; v_call: TRBV5-1; j_call: TRBJ2-5; d_call: TRBD2; cdr3_aa: ASRPLHSAGGTETQY
clone_size: -; v_call: TRBV12-5; j_call: TRBJ1-5; d_call: -; cdr3_aa: ASGRGQPQH
clone_size: -; v_call: TRBV5-1; j_call: TRBJ1-2; d_call: -; cdr3_aa: ASSLDGGGYT
clone_size: -; v_call: TRBV6-6; j_call: TRBJ1-2; d_call: -; cdr3_aa: ASSPDSTLNYGYT
clone_size: few; v_call: TRBV6-5; j_call: TRBJ2-7; d_call: TRBD1; cdr3_aa: ASSYGPTGVYEQY
clone_size: -; v_call: TRBV5-4; j_call: TRBJ2-7; d_call: -; cdr3_aa: ASSPRGSHEQY
clone_size: -; v_call: TRBV5-1; j_call: TRBJ2-3; d_call: TRBD2; cdr3_aa: ASRWRGGLGDTQY
clone_size: -; v_call: TRBV18; j_call: TRBJ1-2; d_call: -; cdr3_aa: ASSSTANYGYT
clone_size: -; v_call: TRBV25-1; j_call: TRBJ2-1; d_call: TRBD2; cdr3_aa: ASSVRLAGINEQF
clone_size: few; v_call: TRBV5-1; j_call: TRBJ1-3; d_call: TRBD1; cdr3_aa: ASSQTGTSGNTIY
clone_size: -; v_call: TRBV5-4; j_call: TRBJ2-1; d_call: -; cdr3_aa: ASSVGTTPAQF
clone_size: -; v_call: TRBV7-9; j_call: TRBJ1-4; d_call: -; cdr3_aa: ASSLPGAGEKLF
clone_size: -; v_call: TRBV11-3; j_call: TRBJ2-7; d_call: -; cdr3_aa: ASSLTGGSYEQY
clone_size: -; v_call: TRBV7-6; j_call: TRBJ2-7; d_call: TRBD2; cdr3_aa: ASSSVSGSGYEQY
clone_size: -; v_call: TRBV5-1; j_call: TRBJ1-6; d_call: TRBD1; cdr3_aa: ASSTDRAAGSPLH
clone_size: few; v_call: TRBV7-2; j_call: TRBJ1-2; d_call: TRBD1; cdr3_aa: ASSPDRFYGYT
clone_size: once; v_call: TRBV10-3; j_call: TRBJ2-7; d_call: TRBD2; cdr3_aa: AIRGSTSGGGEQY